This T cell receptor (beta chain) was recorded in a study of cytomegalovirus exposure and HLA in healthy donors. V lost 1 base and J 4 bases, leaving 17 bases between the germline ends. Per germline, CDR1 LNHDA and CDR2 SQIVND (reference sequence). This CDR3 comprises 17 residues. This PCR relied on a set of 60 Vbeta primers and 13 Jbeta primers. Using immunoSEQ multiplex PCR, the repertoire was profiled, and TCRdb retains in-frame clones only, with some absent. This table holds just over 200,000 clones, 65% to 80% found once. The chain links TRBV19 to TRBJ2-1; possible D gene TRBD1, 5 bases. The sample taken for sequencing was PBMCs. The clonotype originates from a man aged 50-60 years in good health and CMV-seronegative. The CDR3 is CASSIAPGLAGYNEQFF. The CDR3 coding sequence is TGTGCCAGTAGTATAGCCCCAGGGTTAGCAGGTTACAATGAGCAGTTCTTC.